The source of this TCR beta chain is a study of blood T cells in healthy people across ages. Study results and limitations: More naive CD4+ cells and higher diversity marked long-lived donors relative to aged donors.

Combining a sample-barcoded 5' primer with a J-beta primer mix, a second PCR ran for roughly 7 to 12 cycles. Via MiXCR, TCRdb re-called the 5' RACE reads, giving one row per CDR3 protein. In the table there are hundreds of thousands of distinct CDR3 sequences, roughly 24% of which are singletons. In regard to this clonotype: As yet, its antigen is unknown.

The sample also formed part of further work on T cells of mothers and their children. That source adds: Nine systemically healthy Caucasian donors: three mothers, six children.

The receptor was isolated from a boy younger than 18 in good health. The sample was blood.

The CDR3 protein is CASRPGTSGSQHEQFF. Here the CDR3 DNA reads TGTGCCAGCAGACCCGGGACTAGCGGGAGCCAGCATGAGCAGTTCTTC. The chain links TRBV2 to TRBJ2-1; TRBD2 agrees at 14 bases. The CDR3 sequence is 16 residues long. Germline V gives CDR1 SNHLY, CDR2 FYNNEI. Germline trimming cut 6 bases from V and 8 bases from J; bases unmatched to any gene: 9.